This T cell receptor (beta chain) was sequenced in a study of shared clonotypes between healthy human individuals. CD45RO-negative CD8 cells positively selected for CCR7 made up the naive population, which excluded terminally differentiated effector memory CD45RA+ cells. Sequencing was performed with immunoSEQ multiplex PCR; in TCRdb, only in-frame clones are kept and a portion is missing. In the table there are about 2.1 million clones, just under 95% of which are singletons. V lost 4 bases to trimming and J lost 0 bases, with 5 bases between them. The germline V gene encodes CDR1 SGHNT and CDR2 YYREEE (reference sequence). This CDR3 comprises 12 residues.

The specimen was naive CD8+ T cells from PBMCs. The clonotype was recovered from a man between 18 and 35 years old in good health. Some clones in this sample may be carry-over from other donors' samples. The chain combines TRBV5-4 with TRBJ2-7; the D is unclear. The CDR3 loop reads CASSHGSYEQYF. The DNA for the CDR3 is TGTGCCAGCAGCCATGGCTCCTACGAGCAGTACTTC.